This TCR beta chain is from a study of T-cell memory formation after mild COVID-19. This CDR3 comprises 17 residues. Germline V gene data show CDR1 as SGHRS and CDR2 as YFSETQ. The ends lost 4 bases at V and 1 base at J; junction bases unmatched: 12. TCRdb reanalysed the 5' RACE reads using MiXCR and keeps one entry per CDR3 protein. The table lists some 490,000 distinct CDR3 sequences, 18% of them singletons, with approximately 13% in the top ten. This sequence originates from an adult woman who had mild COVID-19 (a few samples of this study predate the infection). Cell type and time point are not known. This chain uses TRBV5-1 with TRBJ2-7; 9 bases are shared with TRBD1. Sequencing used PBMCs or a T cell subset sorted from them (not recorded which). Here the CDR3 DNA reads TGCGCCAGCAGCCCTGTGCCGGTCGGGACAGGGTCCTACGAGCAGTACTTC. Protein product: CASSPVPVGTGSYEQYF.